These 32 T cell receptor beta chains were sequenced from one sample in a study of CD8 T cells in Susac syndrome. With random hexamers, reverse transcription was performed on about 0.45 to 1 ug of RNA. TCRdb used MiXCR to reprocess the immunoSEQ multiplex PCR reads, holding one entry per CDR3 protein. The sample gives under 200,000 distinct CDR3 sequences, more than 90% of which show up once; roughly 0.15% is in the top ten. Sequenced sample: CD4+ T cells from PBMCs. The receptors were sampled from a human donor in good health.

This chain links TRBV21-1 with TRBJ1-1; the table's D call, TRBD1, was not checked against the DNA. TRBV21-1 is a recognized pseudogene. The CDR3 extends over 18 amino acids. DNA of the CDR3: TGTGCCAGCAGCAAAACCCACCCAGGACGGAGCCAGGACACTGAAGCTTTCTTT. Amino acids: CASSKTHPGRSQDTEAFF.

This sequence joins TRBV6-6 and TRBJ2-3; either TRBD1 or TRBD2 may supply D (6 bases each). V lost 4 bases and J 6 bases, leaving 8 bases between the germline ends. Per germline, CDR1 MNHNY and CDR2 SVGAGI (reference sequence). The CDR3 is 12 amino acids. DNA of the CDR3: TGTGCCAGCAGTTCGGGGGCGGATACGCAGTATTTT. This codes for CASSSGADTQYF.

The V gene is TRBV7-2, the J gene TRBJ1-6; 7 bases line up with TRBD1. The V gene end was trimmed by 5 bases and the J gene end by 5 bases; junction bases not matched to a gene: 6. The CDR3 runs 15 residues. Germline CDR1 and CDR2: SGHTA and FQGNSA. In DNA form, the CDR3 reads TGTGCCAGCAGCACGGGACAGACCCATAATTCACCCCTCCACTTT. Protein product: CASSTGQTHNSPLHF.

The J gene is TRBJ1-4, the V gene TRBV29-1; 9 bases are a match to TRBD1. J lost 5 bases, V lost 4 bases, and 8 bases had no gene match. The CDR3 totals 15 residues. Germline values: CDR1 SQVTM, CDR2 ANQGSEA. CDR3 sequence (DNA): TGCAGCGTTGCCTCAACCGGGACAGGGAATGAAAAACTGTTTTTT. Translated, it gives CSVASTGTGNEKLFF.

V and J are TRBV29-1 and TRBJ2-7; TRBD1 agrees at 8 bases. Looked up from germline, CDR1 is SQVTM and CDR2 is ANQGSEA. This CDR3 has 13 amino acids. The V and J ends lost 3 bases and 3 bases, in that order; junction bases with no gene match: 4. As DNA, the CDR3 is TGCAGCGTTGACAGGGGGCCCGGCTACGAGCAGTACTTC. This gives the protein CSVDRGPGYEQYF.

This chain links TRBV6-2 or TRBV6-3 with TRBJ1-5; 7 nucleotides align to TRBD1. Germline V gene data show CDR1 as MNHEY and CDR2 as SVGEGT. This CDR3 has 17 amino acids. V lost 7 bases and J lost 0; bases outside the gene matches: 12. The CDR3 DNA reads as TGTGCCAGCACCTATGGGACAGCCGGAAATAGCAATCAGCCCCAGCATTTT. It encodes CASTYGTAGNSNQPQHF.

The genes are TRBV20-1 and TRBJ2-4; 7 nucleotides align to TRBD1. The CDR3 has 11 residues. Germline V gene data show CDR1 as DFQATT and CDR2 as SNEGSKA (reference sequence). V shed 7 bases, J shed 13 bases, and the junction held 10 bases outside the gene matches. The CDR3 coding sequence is TGCAGTGTAGACTACCGGGACAGCCAGTACTTC. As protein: CSVDYRDSQYF.

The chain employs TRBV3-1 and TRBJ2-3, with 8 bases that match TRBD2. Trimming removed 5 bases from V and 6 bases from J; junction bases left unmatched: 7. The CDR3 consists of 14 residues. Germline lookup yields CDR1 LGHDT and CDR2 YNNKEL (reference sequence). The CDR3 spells CASSSRGGPDTQYF. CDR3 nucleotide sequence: TGTGCCAGCAGCTCCCGGGGGGGCCCGGATACGCAGTATTTT.

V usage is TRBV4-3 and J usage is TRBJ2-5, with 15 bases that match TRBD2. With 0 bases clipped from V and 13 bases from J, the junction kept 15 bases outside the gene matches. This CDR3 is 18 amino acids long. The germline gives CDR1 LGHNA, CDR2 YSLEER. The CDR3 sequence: CASSQDRIRTSGRAARYF. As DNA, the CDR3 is TGCGCCAGCAGCCAAGACCGCATCAGGACTAGCGGGAGGGCGGCGCGGTACTTC.

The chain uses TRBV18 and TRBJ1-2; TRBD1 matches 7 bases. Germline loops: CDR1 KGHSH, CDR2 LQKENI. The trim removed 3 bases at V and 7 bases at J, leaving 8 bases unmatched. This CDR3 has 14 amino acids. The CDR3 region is CASSPTGSSFGYTF. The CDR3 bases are TGTGCCAGCTCACCGACAGGGTCCTCCTTTGGCTACACCTTC.

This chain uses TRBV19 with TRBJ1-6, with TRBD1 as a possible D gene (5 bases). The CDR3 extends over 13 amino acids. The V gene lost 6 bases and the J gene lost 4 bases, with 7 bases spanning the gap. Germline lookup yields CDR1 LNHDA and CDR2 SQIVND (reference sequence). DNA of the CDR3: TGTGCCAGTAGCCGACAGTATAATTCACCCCTCCACTTT. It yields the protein CASSRQYNSPLHF.

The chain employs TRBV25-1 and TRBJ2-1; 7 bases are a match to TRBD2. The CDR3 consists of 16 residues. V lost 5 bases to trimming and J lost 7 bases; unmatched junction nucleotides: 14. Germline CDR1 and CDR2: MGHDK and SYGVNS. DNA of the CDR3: TGTGCCAGCAGTAACCAAGGCGCTAGCGGCCGAAATGAGCAGTTCTTC. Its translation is CASSNQGASGRNEQFF.

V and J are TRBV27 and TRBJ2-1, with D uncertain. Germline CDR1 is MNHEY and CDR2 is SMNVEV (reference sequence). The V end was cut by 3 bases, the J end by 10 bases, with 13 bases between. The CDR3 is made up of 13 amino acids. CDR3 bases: TGTGCCAGCAGTTTCTCCTCCGTATACGAGCAGTTCTTC. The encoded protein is CASSFSSVYEQFF.

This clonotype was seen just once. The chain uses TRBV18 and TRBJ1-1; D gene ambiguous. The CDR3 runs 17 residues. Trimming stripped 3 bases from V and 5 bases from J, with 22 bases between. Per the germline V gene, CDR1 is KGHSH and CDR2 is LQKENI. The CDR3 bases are TGTGCCAGCTCACCTGCCTCAAGGACTCTCCCACGGACTGAAGCTTTCTTT. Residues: CASSPASRTLPRTEAFF.

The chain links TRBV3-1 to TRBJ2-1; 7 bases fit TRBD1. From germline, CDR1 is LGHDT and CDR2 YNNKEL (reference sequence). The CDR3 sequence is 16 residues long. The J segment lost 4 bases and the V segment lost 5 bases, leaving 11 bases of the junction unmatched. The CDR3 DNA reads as TGTGCCAGCAGCGCCTCCTTTAACAGGGGATACAATGAGCAGTTCTTC. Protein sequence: CASSASFNRGYNEQFF.

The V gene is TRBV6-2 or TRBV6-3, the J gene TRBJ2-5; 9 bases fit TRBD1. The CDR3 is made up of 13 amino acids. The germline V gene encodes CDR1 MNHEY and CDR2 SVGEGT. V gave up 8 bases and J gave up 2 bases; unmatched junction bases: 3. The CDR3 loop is CASGGTGQETQYF. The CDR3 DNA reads TGTGCCAGCGGGGGGACAGGGCAAGAGACCCAGTACTTC.

CDR3: CAGGSAGANVLTF. CDR3 in DNA: TGTGCCGGGGGGAGTGCTGGGGCCAACGTCCTGACTTTC. The chain links TRBV12-3 or TRBV12-4 to TRBJ2-6; maybe TRBD2 (6 bases). The CDR3 length is 13 residues. Trimming cost V 11 bases and J 2 bases, with 10 bases left between them.

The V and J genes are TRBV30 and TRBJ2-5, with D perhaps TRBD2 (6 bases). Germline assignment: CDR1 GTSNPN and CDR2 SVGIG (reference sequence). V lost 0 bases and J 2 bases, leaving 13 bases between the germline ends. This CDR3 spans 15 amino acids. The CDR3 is CAWSVQAGLQETQYF. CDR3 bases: TGTGCCTGGAGTGTACAAGCGGGCCTACAAGAGACCCAGTACTTC.

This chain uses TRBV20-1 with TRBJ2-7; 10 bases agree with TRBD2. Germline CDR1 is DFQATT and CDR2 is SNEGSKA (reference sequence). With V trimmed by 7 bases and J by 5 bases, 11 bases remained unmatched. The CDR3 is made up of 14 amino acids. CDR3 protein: CSVPQRGGVDEQYF. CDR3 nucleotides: TGCAGTGTTCCACAGCGGGGGGGTGTGGACGAGCAGTACTTC.

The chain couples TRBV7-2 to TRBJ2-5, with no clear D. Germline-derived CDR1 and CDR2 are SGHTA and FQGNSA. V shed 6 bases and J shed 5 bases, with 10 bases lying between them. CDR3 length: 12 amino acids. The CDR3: CASRPNWETQYF. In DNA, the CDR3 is TGTGCCAGCAGACCTAACTGGGAGACCCAGTACTTC.

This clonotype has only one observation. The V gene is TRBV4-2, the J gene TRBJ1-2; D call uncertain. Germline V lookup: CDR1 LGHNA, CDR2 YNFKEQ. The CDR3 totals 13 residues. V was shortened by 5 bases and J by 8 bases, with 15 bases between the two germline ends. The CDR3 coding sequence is TGTGCCAGCAGCGATCCATCCGGGAGCGGCTACACCTTC. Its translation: CASSDPSGSGYTF.

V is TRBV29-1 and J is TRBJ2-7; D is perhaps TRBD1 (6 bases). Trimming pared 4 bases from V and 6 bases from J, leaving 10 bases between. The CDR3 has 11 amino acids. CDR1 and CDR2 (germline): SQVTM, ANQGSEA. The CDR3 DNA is TGCAGCGTTGCTACAGGGACCGAGCAGTACTTC. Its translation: CSVATGTEQYF.

The DNA for the CDR3 is TGTGCCAGCAGCTTAGAGTTTAGCACAGATACGCAGTATTTT. Translation gives CASSLEFSTDTQYF. V is TRBV7-8 and J is TRBJ2-3; no firm D call. The V end was cut by 1 base, the J end by 0 bases, with 5 bases between. The CDR3 loop spans 14 amino acids. From germline, CDR1 is SGHVS and CDR2 FQNEAQ.

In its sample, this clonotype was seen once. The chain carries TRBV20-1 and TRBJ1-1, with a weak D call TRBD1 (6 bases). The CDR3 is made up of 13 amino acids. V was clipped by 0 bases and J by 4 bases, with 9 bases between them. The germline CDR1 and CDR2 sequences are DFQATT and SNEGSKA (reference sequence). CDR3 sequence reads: CSARDGGGTEAFF. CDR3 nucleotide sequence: TGCAGTGCTAGAGATGGAGGGGGCACTGAAGCTTTCTTT.

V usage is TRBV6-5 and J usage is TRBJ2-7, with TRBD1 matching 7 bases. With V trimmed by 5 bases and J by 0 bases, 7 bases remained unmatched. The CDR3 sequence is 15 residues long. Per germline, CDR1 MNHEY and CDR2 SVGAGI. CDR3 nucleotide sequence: TGTGCCAGCAGTGGGGGACAGCTCAGCTCCTACGAGCAGTACTTC. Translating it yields CASSGGQLSSYEQYF.

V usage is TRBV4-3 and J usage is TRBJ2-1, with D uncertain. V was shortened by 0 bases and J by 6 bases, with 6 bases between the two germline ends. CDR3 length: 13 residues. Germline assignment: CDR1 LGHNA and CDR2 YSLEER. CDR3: CASSQDTRNEQFF. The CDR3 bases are TGCGCCAGCAGCCAAGATACCCGCAATGAGCAGTTCTTC.

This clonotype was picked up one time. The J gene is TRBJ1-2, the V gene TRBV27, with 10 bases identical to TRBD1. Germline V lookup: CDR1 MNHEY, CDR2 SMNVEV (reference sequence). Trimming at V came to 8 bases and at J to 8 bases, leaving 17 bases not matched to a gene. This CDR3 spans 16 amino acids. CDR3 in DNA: TGTGCCAGCTATACCCATGTCCGACAGGGGGCGGGGGGCTACACCTTC. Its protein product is CASYTHVRQGAGGYTF.

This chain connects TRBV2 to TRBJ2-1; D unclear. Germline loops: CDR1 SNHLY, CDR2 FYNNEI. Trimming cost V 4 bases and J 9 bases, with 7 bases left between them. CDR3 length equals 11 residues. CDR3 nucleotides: TGTGCCAGCAGTGGATTTAGTGAGCAGTTCTTC. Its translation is CASSGFSEQFF.

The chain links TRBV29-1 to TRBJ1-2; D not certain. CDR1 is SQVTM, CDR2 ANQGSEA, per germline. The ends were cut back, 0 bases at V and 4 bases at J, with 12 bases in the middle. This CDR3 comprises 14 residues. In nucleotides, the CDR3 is TGCAGCGTTGAAGATGAGCAGGTTGTCTATGGCTACACCTTC. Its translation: CSVEDEQVVYGYTF.

The CDR3 here is CAWSVMANTEAFF. The CDR3 nucleotides read TGTGCCTGGAGTGTAATGGCGAACACTGAAGCTTTCTTT. The genes are TRBV30 and TRBJ1-1; D is undetermined. Germline lookup yields CDR1 GTSNPN and CDR2 SVGIG (reference sequence). The germline V and J ends were trimmed by 0 bases and 1 base, with 6 bases remaining between them. The CDR3 contains 13 residues.

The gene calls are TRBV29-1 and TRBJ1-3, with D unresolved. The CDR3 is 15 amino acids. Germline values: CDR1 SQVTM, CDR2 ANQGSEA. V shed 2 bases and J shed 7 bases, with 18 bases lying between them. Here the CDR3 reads CSVEWTGSVGNTIYF. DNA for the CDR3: TGCAGCGTTGAATGGACGGGTTCCGTGGGGAACACCATATATTTT.

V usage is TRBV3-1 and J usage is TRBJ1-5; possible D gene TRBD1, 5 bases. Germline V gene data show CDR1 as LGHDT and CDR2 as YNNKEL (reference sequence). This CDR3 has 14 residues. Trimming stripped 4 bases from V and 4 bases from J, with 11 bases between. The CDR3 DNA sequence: TGTGCCAGCAGCCCCGTTGGGGGAAATCAGCCCCAGCATTTT. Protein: CASSPVGGNQPQHF.